Included here is one T cell receptor beta chain sequence, with context. Its antigen is not identified. This entry comes from a study of PD-1 blockade in classical Hodgkin lymphoma. Germline V gives CDR1 SGHDT, CDR2 YYEEEE. The V end lost 0 bases, the J end lost 5 bases, and 11 bases lay between the germline ends. The CDR3 loop spans 14 amino acids. Sequenced by immunoSEQ multiplex PCR; TCRdb stores in-frame clones only, minus some. This table holds about 37,000 clones, over 60% found once. The study, taken as a whole, reports: Possible causes of repertoire differences, disease activity or prior therapy, remain undefined.

Every single patient, without exception, relapsed after autologous stem cell transplantation, and brentuximab vedotin exposure varied. Sequencing was performed on peripheral blood mononuclear cells (PBMCs), taken before the second cycle of nivolumab. The sequence came from a human donor with classical Hodgkin lymphoma. The V and J genes are TRBV5-6 and TRBJ2-5; no firm D call. The chain's CDR3 is CASSLGAAGETQYF. The CDR3 DNA follows: TGTGCCAGCAGCTTGGGGGCGGCCGGGGAGACCCAGTACTTC.